The 18 T cell receptor beta chains below were found in one sample sequenced in a study of CD4 T cells in relation to SARS-CoV-2 and coronaviruses. The antigens of these receptors remain unknown. CD4+ T cells from unexposed donors were obtained before the COVID-19 pandemic (2011-2018). CD4+ T cells were isolated from the cells after 10 days of culture. Sequencing used immunoSEQ multiplex PCR; TCRdb keeps in-frame clones, though not all of them. The table shows approximately 20,000 clones, with 81% occurring only once. The sequenced sample was CD4+ T cells from PBMCs, cultured in vitro. The receptor source for this set is a human donor in good health.

The chain couples TRBV4-1 to TRBJ2-2, with D tentatively TRBD1 (5 bases). The length of the CDR3 is 18 residues. Germline values: CDR1 MGHRA, CDR2 YSYEKL. The germline V and J ends were trimmed by 0 bases and 6 bases, with 20 bases remaining between them. For the CDR3, the DNA is TGCGCCAGCAGCCAAGAAGTGCTCAGGCCCAGGGTCCCCGGGGAGCTGTTTTTT. This sequence encodes CASSQEVLRPRVPGELFF.

J is TRBJ2-7 and V is TRBV11-2; 7 bases agree with TRBD1. With 4 bases clipped from V and 5 bases from J, the junction kept 5 bases outside the gene matches. The germline V gene encodes CDR1 SGHAT and CDR2 FQNNGV. The CDR3 is 13 amino acids. Written as DNA, the CDR3 is TGTGCCAGCAGCTCACGACAGGGTGACGAGCAGTACTTC. It is translated as CASSSRQGDEQYF.

V gene TRBV6-2 or TRBV6-3 combines with J gene TRBJ2-7, with 11 bases matching TRBD1. J gave up 6 bases and V 0 bases, and 1 base lay outside the gene matches. CDR1 is MNHEY and CDR2 is SVGEGT in the germline V gene. This CDR3 region has 14 residues. CDR3 residues: CASSYSGTGGEQYF. The DNA of the CDR3 is TGTGCCAGCAGTTACTCGGGGACAGGGGGCGAGCAGTACTTC.

The CDR3 is CASSFDRVGGETQYF. The DNA for the CDR3 is TGTGCCAGCAGCTTCGACAGGGTGGGAGGAGAGACCCAGTACTTC. The chain carries TRBV7-8 and TRBJ2-5; D may be TRBD1 (7 bases). The germline CDR1 and CDR2 sequences are SGHVS and FQNEAQ. Trimming took 3 bases from V and 4 from J, leaving 15 bases between them. The CDR3 spans 15 residues.

The table lists this clone with a few counts. This rearrangement joins TRBV7-2 to TRBJ2-2; no reliable D call. Trimming removed 5 bases at V and 1 base at J, with 8 bases between. Germline V gives CDR1 SGHTA, CDR2 FQGNSA. This CDR3 has 14 residues. CDR3 residues: CASSRAQNTGELFF. CDR3 coding DNA: TGTGCCAGCAGCAGGGCTCAGAACACCGGGGAGCTGTTTTTT.

The rearrangement links TRBV3-1 (or the pseudogene TRBV3-2) to TRBJ1-3, with D unresolved. The germline gives CDR1 LGHDT, CDR2 YNNKEL (reference sequence). CDR3 size: 15 residues. The ends were cut back, 2 bases at V and 0 bases at J, with 8 bases in the middle. CDR3 nucleotide sequence: TGTGCCAGCAGCCAACACGTCGTCTCTGGAAACACCATATATTTT. Its translation is CASSQHVVSGNTIYF.

The chain combines TRBV11-2 with TRBJ2-7; a possible D gene is TRBD2 (6 bases). The CDR3 is 16 residues long. With 0 bases removed from V and 0 bases from J, the gap between germline ends came to 12 bases. CDR1 and CDR2 (germline): SGHAT, FQNNGV. The CDR3 loop is CASSLDMASVSYEQYF. The CDR3 DNA reads as TGTGCCAGCAGCTTAGATATGGCTAGCGTCTCCTACGAGCAGTACTTC. The full variable domain, its missing parts supplied by reference TRBV11-2 and TRBJ2-7, is EAGVAQSPRYKIIEKRQSVAFWCNPISGHATLYWYQQILGQGPKLLIQFQNNGVVDDSQLPKDRFSAERLKGVDSTLKIQPAKLEDSAVYLCASSLDMASVSYEQYFGPGTRLTVT.

CDR3 nucleotides: TGTGCCAGCAGCTTATCGAGGGATGGAAACACCATATATTTT. Amino acids: CASSLSRDGNTIYF. This chain joins TRBV7-9 and TRBJ1-3; D gene uncertain. Trimming took off 2 bases at V and 3 bases at J, with 8 bases between the two ends. Germline V gene data show CDR1 as SEHNR and CDR2 as FQNEAQ (reference sequence). The CDR3 is 14 residues long.

This clone was counted a few times. The rearrangement joins TRBV4-1 to TRBJ2-2; maybe TRBD1 (6 bases). CDR3 size: 15 residues. V gave up 4 bases and J gave up 1 base, with 10 bases separating them. Germline CDR1 MGHRA, CDR2 YSYEKL. The CDR3 sequence: CASSLGTKNTGELFF. For the CDR3, the DNA is TGCGCCAGCAGCCTCGGGACAAAGAACACCGGGGAGCTGTTTTTT.

The rearrangement uses TRBV3-1 (or the pseudogene TRBV3-2) and TRBJ2-3; D not certain. The CDR3 is 13 residues long. Germline V gives CDR1 LGHDT, CDR2 YNNKEL (reference sequence). Trimming stripped 1 base from V and 6 bases from J, with 8 bases between. CDR3 protein: CASSQGGGDTQYF. CDR3 sequence (DNA): TGTGCCAGCAGCCAAGGGGGTGGGGATACGCAGTATTTT.

The DNA for the CDR3 is TGTGCCTGGAGTGTACTAGGGGAGCTGTTTTTT. It translates to CAWSVLGELFF. V and J are TRBV30 and TRBJ2-2; D is undetermined. There are 11 residues in the CDR3. CDR1 and CDR2 (germline): GTSNPN, SVGIG (reference sequence). V lost 0 bases and J 8 bases, leaving 4 bases between the germline ends.

This clone was seen a few times. The chain employs TRBV2 and TRBJ1-6, with D maybe TRBD1 (5 bases). The CDR3 runs 13 residues. Trimming removed 5 bases from V and 14 bases from J, with 16 bases in between. Germline values: CDR1 SNHLY, CDR2 FYNNEI. The CDR3 loop is CASSPGGLMTLHF. The CDR3 DNA is TGTGCCAGCAGTCCCGGGGGACTTATGACCCTCCACTTT.

The chain couples TRBV5-1 to TRBJ2-3; D is ambiguous. Germline V gives CDR1 SGHRS, CDR2 YFSETQ. The CDR3 is made up of 14 amino acids. Trimming removed 2 bases from V and 0 bases from J, with 7 bases in between. In DNA, the CDR3 is TGCGCCAGCAGCTTAGGCCTAAGCACAGATACGCAGTATTTT. It specifies CASSLGLSTDTQYF.

The chain combines TRBV19 with TRBJ2-7; 8 positions match TRBD1. The CDR3 covers 14 residues. The germline CDR1 and CDR2 sequences are LNHDA and SQIVND (reference sequence). The V and J ends lost 7 bases and 2 bases, in that order; junction bases with no gene match: 7. The CDR3 sequence: CASTLRDRPYEQYF. CDR3 nucleotides: TGTGCCAGTACCCTTCGGGACAGGCCCTACGAGCAGTACTTC.

V and J are TRBV24-1 and TRBJ1-6; 7 bases map to TRBD1. CDR1 is KGHDR, CDR2 SFDVKD, per germline. Unmatched junction bases numbered 13, after V lost 0 bases and J lost 3 bases. The CDR3 consists of 20 residues. The CDR3 here is CATSDLPRTGRLSYNSPLHF. The CDR3 region has the DNA TGTGCCACCAGTGATTTGCCCCGGACAGGTCGGCTGAGCTATAATTCACCCCTCCACTTT.

This clone was seen a handful of times. The CDR3 region is CASSDGGLAGVVEQFF. The CDR3 DNA sequence: TGTGCCAGCAGTGATGGAGGGCTAGCGGGAGTTGTGGAGCAGTTCTTC. The chain is built from TRBV6-1 and TRBJ2-1; TRBD2 matches at 10 bases. J was trimmed by 10 bases and V by 3 bases; bases with no gene match: 12. Germline assignment: CDR1 MNHNS and CDR2 SASEGT. The CDR3 has 16 amino acids.

The V and J genes are TRBV3-1 (or the pseudogene TRBV3-2) and TRBJ1-3; D call uncertain. The CDR3 has 13 residues. The ends were cut back, 2 bases at V and 2 bases at J, with 4 bases in the middle. In germline, CDR1 is LGHDT, CDR2 YNNKEL (reference sequence). The CDR3 sequence is CASSQTPGNTIYF. The CDR3 DNA is TGTGCCAGCAGCCAAACCCCTGGAAACACCATATATTTT.

This chain links TRBV5-1 with TRBJ2-2, with D perhaps TRBD1 or TRBD2 (6 bases each). Per germline, CDR1 SGHRS and CDR2 YFSETQ. The CDR3 length is 17 residues. V dropped 4 bases and J dropped 4 bases, with 20 bases sitting between them. The CDR3 region has the DNA TGCGCCAGCAGCGTGGAGGGAACGAGGGGGGCCACCGGGGAGCTGTTTTTT. It specifies CASSVEGTRGATGELFF.